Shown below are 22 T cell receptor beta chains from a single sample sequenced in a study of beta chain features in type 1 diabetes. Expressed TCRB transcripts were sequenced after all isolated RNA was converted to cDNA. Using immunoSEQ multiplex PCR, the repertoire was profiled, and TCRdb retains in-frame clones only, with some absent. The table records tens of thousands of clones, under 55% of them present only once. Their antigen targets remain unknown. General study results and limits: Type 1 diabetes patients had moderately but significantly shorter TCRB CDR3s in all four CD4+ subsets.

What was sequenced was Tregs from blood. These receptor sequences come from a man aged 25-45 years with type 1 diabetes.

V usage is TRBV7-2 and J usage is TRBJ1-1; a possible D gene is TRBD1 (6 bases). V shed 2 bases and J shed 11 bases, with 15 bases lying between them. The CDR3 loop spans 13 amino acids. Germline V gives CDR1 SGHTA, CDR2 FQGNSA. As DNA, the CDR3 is TGTGCCAGCAGCTTATCCCCAGGGGAGAAGGCTTTCTTT. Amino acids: CASSLSPGEKAFF.

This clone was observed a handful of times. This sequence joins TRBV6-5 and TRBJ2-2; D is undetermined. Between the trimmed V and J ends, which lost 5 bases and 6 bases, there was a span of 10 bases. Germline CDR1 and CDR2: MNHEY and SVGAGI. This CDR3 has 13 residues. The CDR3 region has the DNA TGTGCCAGCAGTGTAAACTTCGCCGGGGAGCTGTTTTTT. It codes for CASSVNFAGELFF.

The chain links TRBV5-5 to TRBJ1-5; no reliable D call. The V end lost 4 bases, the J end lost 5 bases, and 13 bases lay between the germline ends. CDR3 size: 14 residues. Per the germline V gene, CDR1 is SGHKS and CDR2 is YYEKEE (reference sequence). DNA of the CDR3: TGTGCCAGCAGCCCCGAAGGGAGGTATCAGCCCCAGCATTTT. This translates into CASSPEGRYQPQHF.

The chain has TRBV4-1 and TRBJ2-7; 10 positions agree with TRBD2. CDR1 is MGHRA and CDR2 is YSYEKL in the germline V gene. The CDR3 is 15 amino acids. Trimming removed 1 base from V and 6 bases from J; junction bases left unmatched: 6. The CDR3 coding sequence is TGCGCCAGCAGCCAAGGCCTAGCGGGAGTAATCGAGCAGTACTTC. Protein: CASSQGLAGVIEQYF.

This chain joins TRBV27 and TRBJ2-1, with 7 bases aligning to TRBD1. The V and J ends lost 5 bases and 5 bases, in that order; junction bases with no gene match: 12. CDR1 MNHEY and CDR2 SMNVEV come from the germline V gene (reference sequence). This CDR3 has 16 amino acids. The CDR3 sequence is CASSDPGQRYHNEQFF. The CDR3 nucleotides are TGTGCCAGCAGTGATCCGGGACAGCGGTACCACAATGAGCAGTTCTTC.

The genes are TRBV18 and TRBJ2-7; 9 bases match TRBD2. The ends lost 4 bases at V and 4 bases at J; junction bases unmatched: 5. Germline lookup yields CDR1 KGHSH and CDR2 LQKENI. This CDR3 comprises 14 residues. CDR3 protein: CASSHPSGVYEQYF. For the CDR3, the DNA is TGTGCCAGCTCACACCCTAGCGGGGTATACGAGCAGTACTTC.

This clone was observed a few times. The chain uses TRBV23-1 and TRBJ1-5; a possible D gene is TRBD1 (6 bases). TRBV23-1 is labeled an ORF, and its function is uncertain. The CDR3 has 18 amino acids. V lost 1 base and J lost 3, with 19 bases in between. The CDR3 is CASSQWTSRGISNQPQHF. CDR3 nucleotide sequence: TGCGCCAGCAGTCAATGGACTTCCAGGGGAATCTCCAATCAGCCCCAGCATTTT.

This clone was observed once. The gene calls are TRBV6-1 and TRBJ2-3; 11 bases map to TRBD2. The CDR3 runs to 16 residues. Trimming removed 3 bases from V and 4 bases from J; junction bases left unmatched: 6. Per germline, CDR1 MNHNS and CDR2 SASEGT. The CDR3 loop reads CASSDSSGRMSDTQYF. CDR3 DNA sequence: TGTGCCAGCAGTGATTCTAGCGGGAGGATGTCAGATACGCAGTATTTT.

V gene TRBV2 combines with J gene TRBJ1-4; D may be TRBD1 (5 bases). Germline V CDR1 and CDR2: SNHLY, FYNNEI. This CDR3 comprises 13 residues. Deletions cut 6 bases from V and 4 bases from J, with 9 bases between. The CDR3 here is CASRRQINEKLFF. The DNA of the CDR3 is TGTGCCAGCAGAAGACAGATTAATGAAAAACTGTTTTTT.

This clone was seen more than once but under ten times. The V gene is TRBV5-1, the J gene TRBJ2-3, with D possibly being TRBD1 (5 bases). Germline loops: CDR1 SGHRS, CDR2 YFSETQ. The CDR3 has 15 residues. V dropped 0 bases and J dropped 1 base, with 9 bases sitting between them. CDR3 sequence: CASSLGWGGTDTQYF. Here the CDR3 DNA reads TGCGCCAGCAGCTTGGGATGGGGCGGCACAGATACGCAGTATTTT. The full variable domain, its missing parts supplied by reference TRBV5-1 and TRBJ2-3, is KAGVTQTPRYLIKTRGQQVTLSCSPISGHRSVSWYQQTPGQGLQFLFEYFSETQRNKGNFPGRFSGRQFSNSRSEMNVSTLELGDSALYLCASSLGWGGTDTQYFGPGTRLTVL.

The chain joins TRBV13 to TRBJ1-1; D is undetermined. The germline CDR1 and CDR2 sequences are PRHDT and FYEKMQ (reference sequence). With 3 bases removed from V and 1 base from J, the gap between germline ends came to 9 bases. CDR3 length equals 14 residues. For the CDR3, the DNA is TGTGCCAGCAGCTTCAGGCACCAGAACACTGAAGCTTTCTTT. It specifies CASSFRHQNTEAFF.

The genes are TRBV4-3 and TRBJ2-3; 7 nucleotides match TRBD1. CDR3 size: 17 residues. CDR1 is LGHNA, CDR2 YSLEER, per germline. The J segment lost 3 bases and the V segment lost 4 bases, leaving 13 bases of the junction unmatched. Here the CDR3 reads CASSRGTTGTQTDTQYF. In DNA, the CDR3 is TGCGCCAGCAGCCGAGGAACGACAGGGACGCAAACAGATACGCAGTATTTT.

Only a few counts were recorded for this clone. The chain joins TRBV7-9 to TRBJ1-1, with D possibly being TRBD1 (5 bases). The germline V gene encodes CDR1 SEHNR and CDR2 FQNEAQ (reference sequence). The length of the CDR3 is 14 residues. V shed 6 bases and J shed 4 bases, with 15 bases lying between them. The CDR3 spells CASSSDSRSTEAFF. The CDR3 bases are TGTGCCAGCAGTTCCGACAGTCGGAGCACTGAAGCTTTCTTT.

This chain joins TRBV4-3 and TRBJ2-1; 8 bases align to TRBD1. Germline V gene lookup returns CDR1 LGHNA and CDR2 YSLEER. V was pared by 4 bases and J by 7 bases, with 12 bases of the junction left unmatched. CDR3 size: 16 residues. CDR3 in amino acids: CASSRAQGAVKNEQFF. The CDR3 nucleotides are TGCGCCAGCAGCCGAGCCCAGGGGGCGGTTAAGAATGAGCAGTTCTTC.

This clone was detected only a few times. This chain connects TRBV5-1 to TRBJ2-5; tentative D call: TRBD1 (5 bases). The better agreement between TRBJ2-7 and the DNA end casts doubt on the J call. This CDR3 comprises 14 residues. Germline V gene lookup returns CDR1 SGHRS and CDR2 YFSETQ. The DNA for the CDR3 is TGCGCCAGCAGCTTGGTATCAGGGATGAGCGAGCAGTACTTC. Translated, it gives CASSLVSGMSEQYF.

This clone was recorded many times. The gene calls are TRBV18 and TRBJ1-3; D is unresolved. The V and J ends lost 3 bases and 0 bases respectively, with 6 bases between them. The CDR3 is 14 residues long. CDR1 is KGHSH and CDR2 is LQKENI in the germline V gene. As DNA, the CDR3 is TGTGCCAGCTCACCCTCAGGCTCTGGAAACACCATATATTTT. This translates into CASSPSGSGNTIYF. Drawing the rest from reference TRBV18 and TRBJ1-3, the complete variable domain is NAGVMQNPRHLVRRRGQEARLRCSPMKGHSHVYWYRQLPEEGLKFMVYLQKENIIDESGMPKERFSAEFPKEGPSILRIQQVVRGDSAAYFCASSPSGSGNTIYFGEGSWLTVV.

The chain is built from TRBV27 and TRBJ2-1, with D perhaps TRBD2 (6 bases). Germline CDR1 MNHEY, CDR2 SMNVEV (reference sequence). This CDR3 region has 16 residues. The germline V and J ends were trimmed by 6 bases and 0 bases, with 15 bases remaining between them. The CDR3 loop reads CASRGLAISSYNEQFF. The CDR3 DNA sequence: TGTGCCAGCAGGGGTCTAGCGATCAGCTCCTACAATGAGCAGTTCTTC.

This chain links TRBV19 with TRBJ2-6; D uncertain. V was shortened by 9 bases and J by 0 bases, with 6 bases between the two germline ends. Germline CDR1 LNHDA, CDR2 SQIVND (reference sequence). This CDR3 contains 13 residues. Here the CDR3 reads CASRSSGANVLTF. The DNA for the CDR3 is TGTGCCAGCCGTAGCTCTGGGGCCAACGTCCTGACTTTC.

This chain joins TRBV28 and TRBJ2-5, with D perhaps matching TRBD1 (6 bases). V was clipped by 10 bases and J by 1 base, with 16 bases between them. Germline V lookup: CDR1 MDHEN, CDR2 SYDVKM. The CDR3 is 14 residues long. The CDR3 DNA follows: TGTGCCATCTCAGTTTCGGACAGCCAAGAGACCCAGTACTTC. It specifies CAISVSDSQETQYF.

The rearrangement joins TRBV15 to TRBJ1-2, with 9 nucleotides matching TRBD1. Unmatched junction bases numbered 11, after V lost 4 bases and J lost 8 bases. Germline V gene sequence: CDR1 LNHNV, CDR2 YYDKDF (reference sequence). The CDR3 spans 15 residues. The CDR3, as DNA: TGTGCCACCAGCACCGGGGGACAGGGAGTGAGCGGCTACACCTTC. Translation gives CATSTGGQGVSGYTF.

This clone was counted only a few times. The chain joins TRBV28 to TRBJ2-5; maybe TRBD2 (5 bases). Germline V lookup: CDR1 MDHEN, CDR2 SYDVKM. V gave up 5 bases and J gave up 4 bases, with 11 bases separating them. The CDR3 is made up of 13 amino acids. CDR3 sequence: CASSPPGRETQYF. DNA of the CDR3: TGTGCCAGCAGTCCCCCGGGGAGAGAGACCCAGTACTTC.

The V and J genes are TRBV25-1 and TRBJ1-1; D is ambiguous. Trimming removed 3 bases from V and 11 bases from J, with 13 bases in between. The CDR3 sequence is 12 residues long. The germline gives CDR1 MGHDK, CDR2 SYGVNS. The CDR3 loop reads CASSEGLRGAFF. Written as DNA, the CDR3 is TGTGCCAGCAGTGAGGGGTTGAGAGGGGCTTTCTTT. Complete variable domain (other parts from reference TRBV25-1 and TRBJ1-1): EADIYQTPRYLVIGTGKKITLECSQTMGHDKMYWYQQDPGMELHLIHYSYGVNSTEKGDLSSESTVSRIRTEHFPLTLESARPSHTSQYLCASSEGLRGAFFGQGTRLTVV.